This T cell receptor beta chain was profiled in a study of T cell responses to AZD1222 COVID-19 vaccine. Study conclusions and caveats: Baseline seropositives among AZD1222 recipients totaled only 5 to 7. Spike-spanning, vaccine-associated CD4 TCRs were dominant at 160-218 and 743-854. Repertoire sampling happened only post peak T cell response.

Some clones are missing from TCRdb's copy, which holds only in-frame ones; the method was immunoSEQ multiplex PCR. This sample has more than 50,000 clones, with 84% found just once. CDR3 length equals 16 residues. Details on this clone: Its antigen is undetermined.

This TCR was sampled from an adult in good health. The specimen comprised peripheral blood, sampled on day 0 of AZD1222 vaccination. This chain connects TRBV21-1 to TRBJ2-7; the D call TRBD2 from the table was never checked on the DNA. TRBV21-1 is recorded as a pseudogene. CDR3 in amino acids: CASSNHRKRDRHEQYV. The DNA of the CDR3 is TGTGCCAGCAGCAATCATCGGAAGCGGGACCGTCACGAGCAGTACGTC.